This entry features one TCR beta chain sequence. The antigen is not known. The data stem from a study of cytomegalovirus exposure and HLA in healthy donors. Study results and limitations: Later work found that TCR association rates differed between HLA loci; DRB1 had the most and HLA-C the fewest.

Germline values: CDR1 LGHNA, CDR2 YNFKEQ. CDR3 length: 17 amino acids. V lost 0 bases, J lost 5 bases, and 8 bases stayed unmatched. The PCR had 60 Vbeta and 13 Jbeta primers. Assay: immunoSEQ multiplex PCR; the TCRdb copy retains only in-frame clones and omits some. The sample has around 150,000 clones, 80% to 85% seen once. This receptor was obtained from a boy aged 2 to 9 in good health and CMV-seronegative. Input material: PBMCs. The genes are TRBV4-2 and TRBJ2-2; 8 nucleotides align to TRBD1. CDR3 sequence (DNA): TGTGCCAGCAGCCAAGATCCGACAGGGGCTTTTACCGGGGAGCTGTTTTTT. This gives the protein CASSQDPTGAFTGELFF.